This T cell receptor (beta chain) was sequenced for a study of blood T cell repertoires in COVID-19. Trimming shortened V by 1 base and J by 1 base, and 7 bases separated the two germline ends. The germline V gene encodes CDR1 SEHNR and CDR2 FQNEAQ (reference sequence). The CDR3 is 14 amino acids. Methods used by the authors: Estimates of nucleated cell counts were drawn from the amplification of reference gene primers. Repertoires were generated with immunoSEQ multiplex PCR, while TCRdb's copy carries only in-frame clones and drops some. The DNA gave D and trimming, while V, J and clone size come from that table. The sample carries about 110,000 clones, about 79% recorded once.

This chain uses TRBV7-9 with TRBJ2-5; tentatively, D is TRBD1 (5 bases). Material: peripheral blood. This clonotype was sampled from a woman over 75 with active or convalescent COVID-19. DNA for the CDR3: TGTGCCAGCAGCTTAGTGACAGTCCAAGAGACCCAGTACTTC. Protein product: CASSLVTVQETQYF.